Below are 13 T cell receptor beta chains sequenced from a single sample in a study of blood T cell repertoires in COVID-19. Assay used: immunoSEQ multiplex PCR; TCRdb lists only in-frame clones, some missing. The sample yields 35,000 to 50,000 clones, around three quarters seen once. Sequenced input: peripheral blood. Receptors were obtained from a man older than 75 with acute or convalescent COVID-19.

The V gene is TRBV4-1, the J gene TRBJ1-1; D ambiguous. Germline V gene sequence: CDR1 MGHRA, CDR2 YSYEKL. Trimming took 2 bases from V and 2 from J, leaving 12 bases between them. CDR3 size: 15 residues. The CDR3 protein is CASSQPPTVNTEAFF. As DNA, the CDR3 is TGCGCCAGCAGCCAACCCCCCACAGTTAACACTGAAGCTTTCTTT.

This sequence joins TRBV3-1 (or the pseudogene TRBV3-2) and TRBJ2-3, with D unresolved. The CDR3 covers 14 residues. Trimming took off 2 bases at V and 0 bases at J, with 6 bases between the two ends. Germline CDR1 reads LGHDT; CDR2 reads YNNKEL (reference sequence). CDR3 DNA: TGTGCCAGCAGCCAACTCGGGAGCACAGATACGCAGTATTTT. Translating gives CASSQLGSTDTQYF.

This clone occurred once. V usage is TRBV19 and J usage is TRBJ1-2; D uncertain. The V gene lost 4 bases and the J gene lost 3 bases, with 12 bases spanning the gap. CDR1 and CDR2 from the germline V gene are LNHDA and SQIVND (reference sequence). This CDR3 region has 14 residues. In nucleotides, the CDR3 is TGTGCCAGTAGTAGTGTTCTACCCCACTATGGCTACACCTTC. This sequence encodes CASSSVLPHYGYTF.

J is TRBJ2-3 and V is TRBV19; D is ambiguous. The length of the CDR3 is 12 residues. Germline V CDR1 and CDR2: LNHDA, SQIVND (reference sequence). Trimming removed 6 bases at V and 5 bases at J, with 9 bases between. This chain's CDR3 is CASSFTGDTQYF. DNA for the CDR3: TGTGCCAGTAGCTTTACGGGAGATACGCAGTATTTT.

The chain joins TRBV6-5 to TRBJ2-7; D not certain. The CDR3 contains 12 residues. The V gene lost 7 bases and the J gene lost 4 bases, with 11 bases spanning the gap. Looked up from germline, CDR1 is MNHEY and CDR2 is SVGAGI. The CDR3 region has the DNA TGTGCCAGCACCACCGGGTTGTACGAGCAGTACTTC. Its protein product is CASTTGLYEQYF.

This rearrangement joins TRBV2 to TRBJ1-5; D is ambiguous. The CDR3 covers 14 residues. Trimming removed 3 bases at V and 5 bases at J, with 11 bases between. The germline CDR1 and CDR2 sequences are SNHLY and FYNNEI. CDR3 protein: CASSEQATYQPQHF. As DNA, the CDR3 is TGTGCCAGCAGTGAGCAGGCTACCTATCAGCCCCAGCATTTT.

The CDR3 spells CASSSWGQGGGYTF. The CDR3 region has the DNA TGTGCCAGCAGCTCCTGGGGACAGGGGGGCGGCTACACCTTC. This sequence joins TRBV7-2 and TRBJ1-2; 11 nucleotides match TRBD1. The CDR3 sequence is 14 residues long. Germline CDR1 reads SGHTA; CDR2 reads FQGNSA. V trimming: 4 bases; J trimming: 8 bases; junction bases outside the gene matches: 6.

This clone has only a few counts. The chain is built from TRBV5-1 and TRBJ1-2; 10 positions match TRBD1. This CDR3 region has 15 residues. V trimming: 4 bases; J trimming: 8 bases; junction bases outside the gene matches: 11. Germline lookup yields CDR1 SGHRS and CDR2 YFSETQ. The CDR3 DNA follows: TGCGCCAGCAGCGCCGAGGACAGGGGGACGTACGGCTACACCTTC. Translation gives CASSAEDRGTYGYTF.

Only a few counts were recorded for this clone. The chain recombines TRBV6-5 with TRBJ2-3, with 8 bases that match TRBD1. This CDR3 is built from 14 residues. The germline V gene has CDR1 MNHEY and CDR2 SVGAGI. With V trimmed by 8 bases and J by 3 bases, 7 bases remained unmatched. In nucleotides, the CDR3 is TGTGCCAGCGAGACTGGACAGGGTACAGATACGCAGTATTTT. Protein sequence: CASETGQGTDTQYF.

The chain is built from TRBV18 and TRBJ1-2; maybe TRBD1 (6 bases). This CDR3 contains 15 residues. With 6 bases removed from V and 8 bases from J, the gap between germline ends came to 22 bases. Germline-derived CDR1 and CDR2 are KGHSH and LQKENI. The CDR3 DNA follows: TGTGCCAGCTCTAAGGGAATCCAGGGGATGGACGGCTACACCTTC. Amino acid sequence: CASSKGIQGMDGYTF.

This clone was observed at least ten times. The V call is TRBV12-5, the J call TRBJ1-6, with D uncertain. V gave up 1 base and J gave up 8 bases, with 9 bases separating them. Looked up from germline, CDR1 is LGHNT and CDR2 is FRNRAP. The CDR3 contains 14 residues. The CDR3 DNA follows: TGTGCTAGTGGTTTGGACAGCACCTATTCACCCCTCCACTTT. Protein: CASGLDSTYSPLHF.

The chain links TRBV19 to TRBJ1-2, with D uncertain. Trimming shortened V by 4 bases and J by 4 bases, and 13 bases separated the two germline ends. Germline loops: CDR1 LNHDA, CDR2 SQIVND (reference sequence). This CDR3 is built from 14 residues. The CDR3 loop is CASSTPEAFYGYTF. CDR3 in DNA: TGTGCCAGTAGTACTCCCGAGGCCTTCTATGGCTACACCTTC.

There are a few counts of this clone. The chain employs TRBV5-1 and TRBJ2-7; D is unresolved. CDR1 and CDR2 (germline): SGHRS, YFSETQ. CDR3 size: 16 residues. Trimming cost V 4 bases and J 3 bases, with 20 bases left between them. CDR3 in DNA: TGCGCCAGCAGCCAGATAGCCTCCCGATTCATCTACGAGCAGTACTTC. Encoded protein: CASSQIASRFIYEQYF.